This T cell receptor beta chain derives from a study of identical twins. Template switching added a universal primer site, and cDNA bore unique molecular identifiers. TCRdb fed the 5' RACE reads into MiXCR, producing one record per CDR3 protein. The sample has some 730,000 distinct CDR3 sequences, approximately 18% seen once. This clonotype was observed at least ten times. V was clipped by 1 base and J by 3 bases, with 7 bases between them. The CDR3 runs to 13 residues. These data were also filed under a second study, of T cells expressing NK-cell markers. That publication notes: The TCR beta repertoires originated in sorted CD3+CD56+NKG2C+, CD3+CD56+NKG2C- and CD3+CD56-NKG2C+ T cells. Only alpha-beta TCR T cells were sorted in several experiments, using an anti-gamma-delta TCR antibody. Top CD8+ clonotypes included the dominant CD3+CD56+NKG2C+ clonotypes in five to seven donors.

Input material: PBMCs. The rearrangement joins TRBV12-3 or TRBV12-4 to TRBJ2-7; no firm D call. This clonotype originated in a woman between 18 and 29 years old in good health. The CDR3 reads CASSLGIHYEQYF. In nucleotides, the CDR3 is TGTGCCAGCAGTTTAGGGATTCACTACGAGCAGTACTTC.